The 14 T cell receptor beta chains in this list originate from one sample, sequenced in a study of regulatory T cells in long-lasting Graves disease (dated by TCRdb to about 2021). The time point label, as the study defines it: persistent/refractory GD, antithyroid drugs over 5 years with positive TRAb. For both TCR sequencing and RNA sequencing, RNA was extracted from PBMCs using TRIzol. Library preparation employed multiplex PCR. Instrument used: Illumina HiSeq 4000. TCR beta libraries were built with iRepertoire HTBI primers and Arm-PCR amplification of CDR3 regions. TCRdb reprocessing: public reads trimmed at Q25 with fastp, clones called with MiXCR, in-frame beta chains kept. Rows are combined by CDR3 protein, so each entry shows the most common genes and DNA. The sample data list 500,000 to 700,000 distinct CDR3 sequences, and roughly 30% of these were observed just once. Together, the top ten hold 40% to 55% of the sample.

Material: peripheral blood mononuclear cells (PBMCs), obtained when the disease was refractory, from a patient treated with antithyroid drugs. The receptors come from a female donor with Graves disease.

The CDR3 bases are TGTGCCAGTATTCCGCAACACGCCGGGACGGCGGATTATGGCTACACCTTC. Its translation: CASIPQHAGTADYGYTF. The chain joins TRBV19 to TRBJ1-2; weak D call: TRBD1 (5 bases). The length of the CDR3 is 17 residues. CDR1 and CDR2 (germline): LNHDA, SQIVND (reference sequence). Trimming pared 7 bases from V and 5 bases from J, leaving 26 bases between.

At least ten counts were recorded for this clonotype. V is TRBV12-5 and J is TRBJ1-5; 7 nucleotides line up with TRBD1. Trimming removed 5 bases from V and 6 bases from J; junction bases left unmatched: 4. CDR1 and CDR2 (germline): LGHNT, FRNRAP. The CDR3 contains 13 residues. The CDR3 loop reads CASGVGGGQPQHF. The DNA for the CDR3 is TGTGCTAGTGGTGTAGGGGGCGGTCAGCCCCAGCATTTT.

The chain carries TRBV19 and TRBJ1-4; no definite D call. Per the germline V gene, CDR1 is LNHDA and CDR2 is SQIVND (reference sequence). This CDR3 comprises 12 residues. Deletions cut 8 bases from V and 7 bases from J, with 11 bases between. CDR3 nucleotide sequence: TGTGCCAGTCGGGAGGAGGGTGAAAAACTGTTTTTT. Protein sequence: CASREEGEKLFF.

The chain recombines TRBV29-1 with TRBJ1-2; possible D gene TRBD1, 5 bases. The CDR3 covers 12 residues. V was pared by 8 bases and J by 9 bases, with 19 bases between. CDR1 is SQVTM, CDR2 ANQGSEA, per germline. CDR3 coding DNA: TGCAGCTATTACGACAGAGCTGATAGCTACACCTTC. This gives the protein CSYYDRADSYTF.

The chain combines TRBV5-5 with TRBJ1-5; perhaps TRBD1 as D (5 bases). The germline V and J ends were trimmed by 0 bases and 2 bases, with 12 bases remaining between them. The CDR3 is made up of 16 amino acids. The V gene's germline CDR1 is SGHKS and CDR2 YYEKEE (reference sequence). As DNA, the CDR3 is TGTGCCAGCAGCTTGGGAGTGGGGGGAGGCAATCAGCCCCAGCATTTT. Amino acid sequence: CASSLGVGGGNQPQHF.

This clonotype appeared a few times. This sequence joins TRBV3-1 and TRBJ2-1; 11 bases match TRBD2. The CDR3 contains 15 residues. Germline values: CDR1 LGHDT, CDR2 YNNKEL (reference sequence). The V and J ends lost 4 bases and 6 bases, in that order; junction bases with no gene match: 5. CDR3 sequence: CASSLGTSGGNEQFF. The CDR3, as DNA: TGTGCCAGCAGCCTGGGGACTAGCGGAGGCAATGAGCAGTTCTTC.

The V and J genes are TRBV6-2 or TRBV6-3 and TRBJ2-1, with 8 bases identical to TRBD2. Trimming removed 8 bases from V and 6 bases from J; junction bases left unmatched: 15. The CDR3 length is 16 residues. CDR1 and CDR2 (germline): MNHEY, SVGEGT. CDR3 region: CASAPGGRLWGNEQFF. In DNA form, the CDR3 reads TGTGCCAGCGCCCCAGGCGGGAGGCTATGGGGCAATGAGCAGTTCTTC.

A note on this clonotype: This may be a read error, as it is one base from a much larger clone. The chain is built from TRBV12-3 or TRBV12-4 and TRBJ2-7, with 9 bases aligning to TRBD1. CDR3 size: 15 residues. J gave up 7 bases and V 6 bases, and 13 bases lay outside the gene matches. CDR3 sequence: CASSHGTGPRGEQYF. In DNA form, the CDR3 reads TGTGCCAGCAGCCATGGGACAGGGCCAAGGGGGGAGCAGTACTTC.

In its sample, this clonotype was seen a few times. The rearrangement links TRBV3-1 to TRBJ1-1; 9 positions match TRBD1. From germline, CDR1 is LGHDT and CDR2 YNNKEL (reference sequence). The V segment lost 2 bases and the J segment 11 bases; nucleotides outside the gene matches: 6. The CDR3 consists of 13 residues. The CDR3 sequence: CASSQTTGGMAFF. The CDR3 coding sequence is TGTGCCAGCAGCCAAACAACAGGGGGCATGGCTTTCTTT.

This clonotype was recorded once. V usage is TRBV12-3 or TRBV12-4 and J usage is TRBJ2-6, with TRBD1 identical over 7 bases. V shed 7 bases, J shed 1 base, and the junction held 4 bases outside the gene matches. The CDR3 consists of 15 residues. CDR3 loop: CASTLRGSGANVLTF. DNA for the CDR3: TGTGCCAGCACTCTCAGGGGGTCTGGGGCCAACGTCCTGACTTTC.

The table lists this clonotype with a few counts. The rearrangement joins TRBV2 to TRBJ2-6, with TRBD1 identical over 9 bases. This CDR3 comprises 17 residues. The germline gives CDR1 SNHLY, CDR2 FYNNEI. The ends lost 4 bases at V and 0 bases at J; junction bases unmatched: 4. The CDR3 sequence is CASSARTGASGANVLTF. CDR3 bases: TGTGCCAGCAGTGCGAGGACAGGGGCCTCTGGGGCCAACGTCCTGACTTTC. Based on the CDR3 plus reference TRBV2 and TRBJ2-6, the full variable domain is EPEVTQTPSHQVTQMGQEVILRCVPISNHLYFYWYRQILGQKVEFLVSFYNNEISEKSEIFDDQFSVERPDGSNFTLKIRSTKLEDSAMYFCASSARTGASGANVLTFGAGSRLTVL.

This clonotype was observed a few times. The chain combines TRBV5-1 with TRBJ2-7; 7 bases match TRBD2. The CDR3 is made up of 14 amino acids. Germline V CDR1 and CDR2: SGHRS, YFSETQ. Trimming took 1 base from V and 4 from J; bases not matched to a gene: 5. The CDR3 DNA is TGCGCCAGCAGCTTGTTCAGCGGGACTTACGAGCAGTACTTC. Translated: CASSLFSGTYEQYF.

This clonotype was seen a few times. The V and J genes are TRBV7-6 and TRBJ1-2; 7 bases fit TRBD1. Germline CDR1 and CDR2: SGHVS and FNYEAQ. The V segment lost 5 bases and the J segment 7 bases; nucleotides outside the gene matches: 10. The CDR3 loop spans 14 amino acids. The CDR3 region has the DNA TGTGCCAGCAGCCCCTCTCAGGGGGGACCTGGCTACACCTTC. Protein: CASSPSQGGPGYTF.

This clonotype came up a few times. The CDR3 loop reads CSARAGAGNTEAFF. CDR3 coding DNA: TGCAGTGCTAGAGCGGGGGCAGGGAACACTGAAGCTTTCTTT. V is TRBV20-1 and J is TRBJ1-1; possible D gene TRBD1, 6 bases. V lost 1 base and J lost 1, with 10 bases in between. CDR3 length: 14 residues. From germline, CDR1 is DFQATT and CDR2 SNEGSKA (reference sequence).